These T cell receptor beta chains were read from a single sample in a study of blood T cell repertoires in COVID-19. Only in-frame clones appear in the TCRdb table, and some are missing; sequencing was by immunoSEQ multiplex PCR. The table lists 180,000 or so clones, approximately 85% of them singletons, with around 7.5% in the top ten. The source material was peripheral blood. The receptors were sampled from a woman aged 55 to 70 with acute or convalescent COVID-19. Both conserved end residues are trimmed from each CDR3. Fields, in order: J gene, V gene, CDR3 protein.

TRBJ1-5 | TRBV6-1 | ASSEGAGAQPQH
TRBJ1-4 | TRBV7-8 | ASSLAPTGAPGDEKLF
TRBJ2-2 | TRBV9 | ASSVGGQYTGELF
TRBJ1-6 | TRBV28 | ASSSGTGARPLH
TRBJ2-1 | TRBV19 | ASSIRLAGGSYNEQF
TRBJ2-3 | TRBV3-1/TRBV3-2 | ASSRGSGGDTQY
TRBJ2-3 | TRBV7-2 | ASSFLARHTDTQY
TRBJ2-3 | TRBV24-1 | ATSDSGLAGKQGRTDTQY
TRBJ1-3 | TRBV28 | ASSLWGRGSGNTIY
TRBJ1-2 | TRBV3-1/TRBV3-2 | ASSQSGQGRNYGYT
TRBJ1-2 | TRBV18 | ASSPVLGGIYGYT
TRBJ1-1 | TRBV2 | ASRKQGASTEAF
TRBJ1-6 | TRBV5-1 | ASSLKGQGGSPLH
TRBJ1-1 | TRBV3-1/TRBV3-2 | ASSIGQNAEAF
TRBJ2-1 | TRBV7-9 | ASSWDLINEQF
TRBJ1-3 | TRBV5-6 | ASSLAGTAGNTIY
TRBJ2-7 | TRBV10-1 | ASPPRAGRYEQY
TRBJ1-1 | TRBV5-1 | ASSLAGNLNTEAF
TRBJ2-3 | TRBV4-2 | ASSLGLSTDTQY
TRBJ1-3 | TRBV29-1 | SVWEHPSGNTIY